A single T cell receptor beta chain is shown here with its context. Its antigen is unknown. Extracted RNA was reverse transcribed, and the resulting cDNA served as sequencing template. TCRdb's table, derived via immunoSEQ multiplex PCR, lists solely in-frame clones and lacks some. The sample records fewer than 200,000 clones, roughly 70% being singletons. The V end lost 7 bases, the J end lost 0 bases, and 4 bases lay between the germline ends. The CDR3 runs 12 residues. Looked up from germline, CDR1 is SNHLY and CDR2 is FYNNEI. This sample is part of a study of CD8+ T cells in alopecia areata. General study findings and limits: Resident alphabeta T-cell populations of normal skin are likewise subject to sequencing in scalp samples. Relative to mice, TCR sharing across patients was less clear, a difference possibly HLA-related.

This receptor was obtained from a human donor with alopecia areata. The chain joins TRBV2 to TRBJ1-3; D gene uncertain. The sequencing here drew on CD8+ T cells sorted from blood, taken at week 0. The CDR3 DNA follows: TGTGCCAGCACAGGCTCTGGAAACACCATATATTTT. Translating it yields CASTGSGNTIYF.